These 27 T cell receptor beta chains came from one sample sequenced in a study of cytomegalovirus exposure and HLA in healthy donors. It was with 60 Vbeta and 13 Jbeta primers that the PCR ran. Profiling relied on immunoSEQ multiplex PCR, and the TCRdb table lists in-frame clones only, not all of them. Found here are 74,000 or so clones, roughly 80% of them singletons; the top ten hold about 7%. The material sequenced was PBMCs. These receptors were taken from a woman aged 35 to 49 in good health and CMV-seronegative.

This clone has a single count. The gene calls are TRBV29-1 and TRBJ1-2, with D perhaps matching TRBD1 (6 bases). V gave up 3 bases and J gave up 4 bases, with 18 bases separating them. Germline V gives CDR1 SQVTM, CDR2 ANQGSEA. The CDR3 is 15 residues long. The DNA for the CDR3 is TGCAGCGTTGAGAGCCTCGGGACAACCCGCTATGGCTACACCTTC. It specifies CSVESLGTTRYGYTF.

The J gene is TRBJ2-7, the V gene TRBV5-1; TRBD2 matches 7 bases. The germline V gene encodes CDR1 SGHRS and CDR2 YFSETQ. This CDR3 spans 14 amino acids. V gave up 3 bases and J gave up 2 bases; unmatched junction bases: 5. The CDR3 DNA reads as TGCGCCAGCAGCTCCAGCGGGAATACCTACGAGCAGTACTTC. Translation: CASSSSGNTYEQYF.

This sequence joins TRBV6-1 and TRBJ1-5; TRBD1 might be the D (5 bases). Trimming took 7 bases from V and 3 from J, leaving 13 bases between them. Per germline, CDR1 MNHNS and CDR2 SASEGT. This CDR3 has 14 amino acids. The CDR3 DNA sequence: TGTGCCAGCACAATGGGAGGGGCCAATCAGCCCCAGCATTTT. It is translated as CASTMGGANQPQHF.

The V call is TRBV4-3, the J call TRBJ1-3; D not resolved. The germline gives CDR1 LGHNA, CDR2 YSLEER. V was pared by 3 bases and J by 0 bases, with 12 bases between. The CDR3 is 16 amino acids. CDR3 nucleotides: TGCGCCAGCAGCCAGGAGTTGGCGCTCTCTGGAAACACCATATATTTT. This encodes CASSQELALSGNTIYF.

The chain uses TRBV10-1 and TRBJ2-5; TRBD2 might be the D (5 bases). The germline V and J ends were trimmed by 5 bases and 4 bases, with 11 bases remaining between them. The germline CDR1 and CDR2 sequences are WNHNN and SYGVQD (reference sequence). CDR3 length: 13 residues. The CDR3 nucleotides read TGCGCCAGCAGTTTCGGACTGCTAGAGACCCAGTACTTC. Encoded protein: CASSFGLLETQYF.

The rearrangement uses TRBV18 and TRBJ1-2, with D uncertain. The CDR3 consists of 15 residues. Deletions cut 0 bases from V and 0 bases from J, with 8 bases between. CDR1 and CDR2 (germline): KGHSH, LQKENI. CDR3 sequence reads: CASSPPPLANYGYTF. The CDR3 region has the DNA TGTGCCAGCTCACCACCTCCATTAGCTAACTATGGCTACACCTTC. The variable domain in full, completed from reference TRBV18 and TRBJ1-2, reads NAGVMQNPRHLVRRRGQEARLRCSPMKGHSHVYWYRQLPEEGLKFMVYLQKENIIDESGMPKERFSAEFPKEGPSILRIQQVVRGDSAAYFCASSPPPLANYGYTFGSGTRLTVV.

The chain has TRBV30 and TRBJ1-1; weak D call: TRBD1 (5 bases). The CDR3 sequence is 11 residues long. In germline, CDR1 is GTSNPN, CDR2 SVGIG (reference sequence). The V end lost 0 bases, the J end lost 11 bases, and 10 bases lay between the germline ends. The CDR3 DNA sequence: TGTGCCTGGAGTGTAGGGGAAGCGGCTTTCTTT. It yields the protein CAWSVGEAAFF.

The CDR3 bases are TGTGCCAGCCGGCGCGGGAATATCAATGAGCAGTTCTTC. Translating gives CASRRGNINEQFF. The V and J genes are TRBV5-6 and TRBJ2-1; perhaps TRBD2 as D (6 bases). Trimming removed 7 bases from V and 6 bases from J, with 14 bases in between. The CDR3 spans 13 residues. Germline V gene sequence: CDR1 SGHDT, CDR2 YYEEEE.

The CDR3 sequence is CASSLGEVNEQFF. The CDR3 nucleotides read TGTGCCAGCAGCTTAGGGGAGGTGAATGAGCAGTTCTTC. The chain uses TRBV7-2 and TRBJ2-1; a possible D gene is TRBD2 (6 bases). CDR1 and CDR2 (germline): SGHTA, FQGNSA. CDR3 length: 13 amino acids. V lost 1 base, J lost 7 bases, and 8 bases lay in between. Combining the CDR3 with reference TRBV7-2 and TRBJ2-1 gives the whole variable domain GAGVSQSPSNKVTEKGKDVELRCDPISGHTALYWYRQSLGQGLEFLIYFQGNSAPDKSGLPSDRFSAERTGGSVSTLTIQRTQQEDSAVYLCASSLGEVNEQFFGPGTRLTVL.

The chain couples TRBV2 to TRBJ2-1; 13 bases map to TRBD2. The V and J ends lost 6 bases and 0 bases, in that order; junction bases with no gene match: 2. The CDR3 consists of 16 residues. Per the germline V gene, CDR1 is SNHLY and CDR2 is FYNNEI. The CDR3 DNA sequence: TGTGCCAGCAGACGACTAGCGGGGGGCTCCTACAATGAGCAGTTCTTC. This gives the protein CASRRLAGGSYNEQFF.

The chain links TRBV9 to TRBJ1-1, with TRBD1 identical over 7 bases. The junction had 3 bases not matched to a gene; V was cut back by 0 bases and J by 1 base. The germline CDR1 and CDR2 sequences are SGDLS and YYNGEE. The CDR3 runs to 15 residues. The CDR3 nucleotides read TGTGCCAGCAGCGTAGCCGGGACAGCGAACACTGAAGCTTTCTTT. It codes for CASSVAGTANTEAFF.

This chain links TRBV11-3 with TRBJ2-3; 7 bases agree with TRBD2. From germline, CDR1 is SGHNT and CDR2 YENEEA. The CDR3 has 16 residues. With 3 bases clipped from V and 0 bases from J, the junction kept 6 bases outside the gene matches. The CDR3 coding sequence is TGTGCCAGCAGCTTGGGGCTAGCGGCTAGCACAGATACGCAGTATTTT. Translated: CASSLGLAASTDTQYF.

The rearrangement links TRBV6-5 to TRBJ1-2; the match to TRBD1 covers 7 bases. The CDR3 is 14 amino acids. Unmatched junction bases numbered 4, after V lost 2 bases and J lost 4 bases. Germline loops: CDR1 MNHEY, CDR2 SVGAGI. CDR3 DNA sequence: TGTGCCAGCAGTTACGGGACAGCTGTCTATGGCTACACCTTC. Its protein is CASSYGTAVYGYTF.

V and J are TRBV19 and TRBJ1-1; possible D gene TRBD1, 5 bases. The CDR3 is made up of 16 amino acids. Deletions cut 2 bases from V and 1 base from J, with 14 bases between. Germline V gives CDR1 LNHDA, CDR2 SQIVND (reference sequence). CDR3 loop: CASSIRGVRANTEAFF. In DNA form, the CDR3 reads TGTGCCAGTAGTATACGCGGAGTCAGGGCGAACACTGAAGCTTTCTTT.

This clone was observed a few times. The chain employs TRBV30 and TRBJ1-5; tentatively, D is TRBD1 (5 bases). There are 13 residues in the CDR3. The germline CDR1 and CDR2 sequences are GTSNPN and SVGIG (reference sequence). Trimming took off 0 bases at V and 5 bases at J, with 8 bases between the two ends. The CDR3 DNA follows: TGTGCCTGGAGTGTCCAGGGCGATCAGCCCCAGCATTTT. It is translated as CAWSVQGDQPQHF.

The genes are TRBV28 and TRBJ2-3; 8 nucleotides agree with TRBD1. V was clipped by 4 bases and J by 2 bases; unmatched bases: 5. The germline V gene has CDR1 MDHEN and CDR2 SYDVKM. This CDR3 is built from 15 residues. CDR3 nucleotide sequence: TGTGCCAGCAGTTGGTCGGACAGGGACACAGATACGCAGTATTTT. Translated: CASSWSDRDTDTQYF.

CDR3 DNA: TGTGCCAGCAGCTTAGCGGGACCAAACACCGGGGAGCTGTTTTTT. Translating it yields CASSLAGPNTGELFF. The rearrangement joins TRBV28 to TRBJ2-2; 8 nucleotides agree with TRBD2. Germline V gene lookup returns CDR1 MDHEN and CDR2 SYDVKM. V gave up 6 bases and J gave up 2 bases; unmatched junction bases: 5. This CDR3 region has 15 residues.

The chain couples TRBV9 to TRBJ2-1, with D tentatively TRBD1 (6 bases). The CDR3 length is 14 residues. V was cut by 1 base and J by 8 bases, with 13 bases left in between. The germline V gene has CDR1 SGDLS and CDR2 YYNGEE. As DNA, the CDR3 is TGTGCCAGCAGCGTACTTTCAGGGGCGGATGAGCAGTTCTTC. As protein: CASSVLSGADEQFF.

This chain uses TRBV21-1 with TRBJ1-4. TRBV21-1 has pseudogene status. This CDR3 is built from 14 residues. CDR3 nucleotides: TGTGCCAGCAGGGAGGGCGGGAGCGTTGAGGAACTGTTTTTT. It yields the protein CASREGGSVEELFF.

CDR3 amino acids: CASSLDRVLGKLFF. The DNA for the CDR3 is TGTGCCAGCAGCTTAGACCGGGTTTTGGGAAAACTGTTTTTT. The chain combines TRBV7-2 with TRBJ1-4; D gene uncertain. The CDR3 contains 14 residues. The germline gives CDR1 SGHTA, CDR2 FQGNSA. The germline V and J ends were trimmed by 1 base and 10 bases, with 13 bases remaining between them.

The gene calls are TRBV10-3 and TRBJ1-1; D is perhaps TRBD1 (6 bases). Germline CDR1 and CDR2: ENHRY and SYGVKD. The CDR3 totals 15 residues. The V end was cut by 5 bases, the J end by 0 bases, with 13 bases between. CDR3 sequence reads: CAISKQGDMNTEAFF. DNA for the CDR3: TGTGCCATCAGTAAACAGGGTGACATGAACACTGAAGCTTTCTTT.

The chain joins TRBV2 to TRBJ2-2; 9 nucleotides align to TRBD1. The germline gives CDR1 SNHLY, CDR2 FYNNEI. The CDR3 is 15 residues long. V lost 6 bases and J lost 9; bases outside the gene matches: 11. The CDR3 region is CASRRDRDLNRELFF. The CDR3 DNA is TGTGCCAGCAGACGGGACAGGGATCTCAACAGGGAGCTGTTTTTT.

V gene TRBV6-5 combines with J gene TRBJ1-2; D gene ambiguous. The CDR3 contains 13 residues. Trimming pared 3 bases from V and 7 bases from J, leaving 12 bases between. Germline V lookup: CDR1 MNHEY, CDR2 SVGAGI. CDR3 protein: CASSYVFDSGYTF. The CDR3 bases are TGTGCCAGCAGTTATGTCTTCGACTCTGGCTACACCTTC.

The V and J genes are TRBV7-2 and TRBJ2-7; D is perhaps TRBD1 (6 bases). V lost 3 bases, J lost 3 bases, and 12 bases lay in between. Germline V CDR1 and CDR2: SGHTA, FQGNSA. This CDR3 is built from 14 residues. The DNA for the CDR3 is TGTGCCAGCAGCTTCACAGGGAACCGCTACGAGCAGTACTTC. It specifies CASSFTGNRYEQYF.

This chain links TRBV11-2 with TRBJ1-2; possibly TRBD1 for D (6 bases). Trimming stripped 0 bases from V and 5 bases from J, with 10 bases between. The CDR3 loop spans 14 amino acids. Germline V gives CDR1 SGHAT, CDR2 FQNNGV. The CDR3 region has the DNA TGTGCCAGCAGCTTAGAATCAGGGGTTTATGGCTACACCTTC. It translates to CASSLESGVYGYTF.

Remarks on this clone: Germline is not matched at one junction end, which may reflect a read error. The V call is TRBV7-7, the J call TRBJ2-3; TRBD2 aligns across 9 bases. The CDR3 is 14 amino acids. Germline V gives CDR1 SSHAT, CDR2 FNYEAQ (reference sequence). The CDR3 spells CDSSLAGAPDTQYF. DNA of the CDR3: TGTGACAGCAGCTTAGCGGGAGCCCCAGATACGCAGTATTTT.

V is TRBV5-8 and J is TRBJ2-3; TRBD2 agrees at 8 bases. Looked up from germline, CDR1 is SGHTS and CDR2 is YDEGEE. Losses at the gene ends were 3 bases for V and 5 bases for J; bases not matched to a gene: 8. CDR3 size: 15 residues. In nucleotides, the CDR3 is TGTGCCAGCAGCTCGACCGGGACTAGGTTAGATACGCAGTATTTT. Translating it yields CASSSTGTRLDTQYF.